This T cell receptor beta chain stems from a study of T-cell memory formation after mild COVID-19. Overall study findings and caveats: Most CD4+ clones that shrank were in CM and EM, while CD8+ ones turned up in EMRA.

Germline CDR1 LGHNA, CDR2 YNFKEQ. This CDR3 contains 16 residues. With 7 bases removed from V and 0 bases from J, the gap between germline ends came to 17 bases. Worth noting for this clonotype: Its antigen is not identified.

TCRdb re-derived calls from the 5' RACE reads in MiXCR, one entry per CDR3 protein. The sample has around 200,000 distinct CDR3 sequences, roughly 27% seen once. This TCR was recovered from an adult woman who had mild COVID-19 (a few samples of this study predate the infection). Cell type and time point are not known. The sample consisted of PBMCs or a T cell subset sorted from them (not recorded which). This chain uses TRBV4-2 with TRBJ2-3; D tentatively reads TRBD1 or TRBD2 (5 bases each). The CDR3 loop is CASTRNVGESTDTQYF. The CDR3 nucleotides are TGTGCCAGCACCCGGAATGTAGGGGAGAGCACAGATACGCAGTATTTT.